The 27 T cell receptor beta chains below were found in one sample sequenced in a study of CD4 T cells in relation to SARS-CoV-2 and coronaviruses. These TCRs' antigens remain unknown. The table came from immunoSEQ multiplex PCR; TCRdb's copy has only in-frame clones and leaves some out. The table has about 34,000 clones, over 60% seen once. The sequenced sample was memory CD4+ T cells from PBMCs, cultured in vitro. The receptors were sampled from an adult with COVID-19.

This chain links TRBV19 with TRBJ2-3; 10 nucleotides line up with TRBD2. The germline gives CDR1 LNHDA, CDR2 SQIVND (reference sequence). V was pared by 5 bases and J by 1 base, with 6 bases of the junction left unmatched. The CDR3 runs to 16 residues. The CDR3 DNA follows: TGTGCCAGTAGTCCTCTAGCGGGAGAGGGCACAGATACGCAGTATTTT. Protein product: CASSPLAGEGTDTQYF.

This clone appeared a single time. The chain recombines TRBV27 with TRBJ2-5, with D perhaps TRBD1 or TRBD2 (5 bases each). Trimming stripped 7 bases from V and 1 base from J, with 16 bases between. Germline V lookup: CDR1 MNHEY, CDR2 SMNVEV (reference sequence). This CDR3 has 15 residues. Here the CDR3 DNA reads TGTGCCAGCACTTCTCTGGGGGTTTCCCAAGAGACCCAGTACTTC. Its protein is CASTSLGVSQETQYF.

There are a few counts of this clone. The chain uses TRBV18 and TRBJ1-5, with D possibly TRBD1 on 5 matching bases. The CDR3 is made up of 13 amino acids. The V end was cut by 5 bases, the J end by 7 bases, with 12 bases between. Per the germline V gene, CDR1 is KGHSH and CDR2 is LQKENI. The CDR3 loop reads CASSGGRDQPQHF. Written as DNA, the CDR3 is TGTGCCAGCTCAGGAGGGCGGGACCAGCCCCAGCATTTT.

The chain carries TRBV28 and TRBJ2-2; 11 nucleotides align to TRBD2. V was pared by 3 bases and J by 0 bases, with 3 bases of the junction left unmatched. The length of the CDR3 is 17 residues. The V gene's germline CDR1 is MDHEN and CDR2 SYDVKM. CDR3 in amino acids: CASSLPSGGTNTGELFF. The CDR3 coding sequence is TGTGCCAGCAGTTTGCCTAGCGGGGGGACGAACACCGGGGAGCTGTTTTTT.

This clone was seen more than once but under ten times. CDR3 in amino acids: CASSFLAGGDEQFF. DNA for the CDR3: TGTGCCAGCAGCTTTTTAGCGGGAGGAGACGAGCAGTTCTTC. This chain links TRBV7-9 with TRBJ2-1, with TRBD2 identical over 10 bases. CDR1 is SEHNR, CDR2 FQNEAQ, per germline (reference sequence). V shed 3 bases, J shed 10 bases, and the junction held 6 bases outside the gene matches. CDR3 length: 14 amino acids.

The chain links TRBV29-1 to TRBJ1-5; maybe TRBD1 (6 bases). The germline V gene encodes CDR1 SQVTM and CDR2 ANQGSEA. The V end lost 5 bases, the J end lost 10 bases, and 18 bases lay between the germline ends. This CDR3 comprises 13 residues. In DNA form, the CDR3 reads TGCAGCGTTCCTGACAGGCCCCTTGACCCCCAGCATTTT. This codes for CSVPDRPLDPQHF.

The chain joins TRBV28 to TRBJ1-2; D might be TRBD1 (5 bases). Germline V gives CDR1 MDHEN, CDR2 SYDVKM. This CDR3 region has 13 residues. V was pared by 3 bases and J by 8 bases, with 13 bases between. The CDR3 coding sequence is TGTGCCAGCAGTTTGGTAATGGGGGAAGGCTACACCTTC. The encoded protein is CASSLVMGEGYTF.

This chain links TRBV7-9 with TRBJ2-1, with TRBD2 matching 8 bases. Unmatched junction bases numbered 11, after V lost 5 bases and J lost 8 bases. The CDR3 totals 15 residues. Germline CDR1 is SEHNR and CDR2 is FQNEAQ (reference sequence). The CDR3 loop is CASSDGTSDFYEQFF. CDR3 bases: TGTGCCAGCAGCGACGGGACTAGTGACTTCTATGAGCAGTTCTTC.

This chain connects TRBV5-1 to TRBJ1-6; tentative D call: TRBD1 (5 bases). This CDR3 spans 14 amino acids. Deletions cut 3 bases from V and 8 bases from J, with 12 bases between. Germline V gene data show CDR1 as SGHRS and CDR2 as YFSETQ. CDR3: CASSSGGPDSPLHF. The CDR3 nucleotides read TGCGCCAGCAGCTCGGGGGGACCCGATTCACCCCTCCACTTT.

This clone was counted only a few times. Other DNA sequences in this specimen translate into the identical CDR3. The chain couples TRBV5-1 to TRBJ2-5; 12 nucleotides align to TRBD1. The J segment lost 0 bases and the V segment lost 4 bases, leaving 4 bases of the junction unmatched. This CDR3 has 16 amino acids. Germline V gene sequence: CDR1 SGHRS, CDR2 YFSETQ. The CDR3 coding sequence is TGCGCCAGCAGCGGGGGGACAGGGGGCTACCAAGAGACCCAGTACTTC. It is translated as CASSGGTGGYQETQYF.

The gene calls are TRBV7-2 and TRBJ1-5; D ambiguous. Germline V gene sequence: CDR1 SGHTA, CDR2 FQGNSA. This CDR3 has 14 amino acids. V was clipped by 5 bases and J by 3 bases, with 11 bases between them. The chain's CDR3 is CASSTRENNQPQHF. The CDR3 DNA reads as TGTGCCAGCAGCACCCGGGAGAACAATCAGCCCCAGCATTTT.

CDR3 residues: CASSFRTSGRYEQYF. The CDR3 DNA sequence: TGTGCCAGCAGCTTTCGGACTAGCGGGAGATACGAGCAGTACTTC. The V gene is TRBV5-6, the J gene TRBJ2-7; 13 bases are shared with TRBD2. Germline CDR1 SGHDT, CDR2 YYEEEE. With V trimmed by 2 bases and J by 4 bases, 3 bases remained unmatched. This CDR3 is built from 15 residues. The complete variable domain, with remaining parts taken from reference TRBV5-6 and TRBJ2-7, reads DAGVTQSPTHLIKTRGQQVTLRCSPKSGHDTVSWYQQALGQGPQFIFQYYEEEERQRGNFPDRFSGHQFPNYSSELNVNALLLGDSALYLCASSFRTSGRYEQYFGPGTRLTVT.

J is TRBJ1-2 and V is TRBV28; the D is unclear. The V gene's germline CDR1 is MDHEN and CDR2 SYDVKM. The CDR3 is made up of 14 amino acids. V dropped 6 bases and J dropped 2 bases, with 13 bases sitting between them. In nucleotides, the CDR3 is TGTGCCAGCAGGACTCCGGACCGGAACTATGGCTACACCTTC. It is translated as CASRTPDRNYGYTF.

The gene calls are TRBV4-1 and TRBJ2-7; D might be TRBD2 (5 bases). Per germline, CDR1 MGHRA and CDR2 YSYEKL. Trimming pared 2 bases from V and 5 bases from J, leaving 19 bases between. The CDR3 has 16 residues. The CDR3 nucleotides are TGCGCCAGCAGCCAAAAAGGTAGCGTGAACCCTAACGAGCAGTACTTC. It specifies CASSQKGSVNPNEQYF.

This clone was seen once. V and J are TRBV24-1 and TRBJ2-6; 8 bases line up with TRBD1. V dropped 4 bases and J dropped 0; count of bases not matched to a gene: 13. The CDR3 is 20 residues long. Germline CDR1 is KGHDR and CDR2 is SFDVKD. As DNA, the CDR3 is TGTGCCACCAGTGACCCGATCGCCCCAGGGGGCAACTCTGGGGCCAACGTCCTGACTTTC. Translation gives CATSDPIAPGGNSGANVLTF.

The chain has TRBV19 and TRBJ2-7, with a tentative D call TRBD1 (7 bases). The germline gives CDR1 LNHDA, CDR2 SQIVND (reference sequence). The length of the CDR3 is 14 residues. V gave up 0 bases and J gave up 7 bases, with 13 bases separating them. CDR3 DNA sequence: TGTGCCAGTAGTATAGATGGAGGGGGCGATGAGCAGTACTTC. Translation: CASSIDGGGDEQYF.

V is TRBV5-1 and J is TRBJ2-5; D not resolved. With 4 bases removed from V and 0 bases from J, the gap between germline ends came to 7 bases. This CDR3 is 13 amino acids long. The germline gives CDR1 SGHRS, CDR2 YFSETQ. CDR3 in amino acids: CASSGWDQETQYF. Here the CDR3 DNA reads TGCGCCAGCAGCGGGTGGGACCAAGAGACCCAGTACTTC.

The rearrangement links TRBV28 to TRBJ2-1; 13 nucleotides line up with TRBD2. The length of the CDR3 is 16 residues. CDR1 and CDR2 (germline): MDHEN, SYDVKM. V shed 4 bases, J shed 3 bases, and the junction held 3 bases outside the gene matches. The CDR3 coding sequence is TGTGCCAGCAGTTCCTGGACTAGCGGGAGCTACAATGAGCAGTTCTTC. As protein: CASSSWTSGSYNEQFF.

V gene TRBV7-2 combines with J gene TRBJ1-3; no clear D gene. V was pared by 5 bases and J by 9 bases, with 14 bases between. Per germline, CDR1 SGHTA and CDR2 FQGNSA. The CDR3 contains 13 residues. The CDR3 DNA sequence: TGTGCCAGCAGCCTTTTAATGCCTCCCACCATATATTTT. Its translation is CASSLLMPPTIYF.

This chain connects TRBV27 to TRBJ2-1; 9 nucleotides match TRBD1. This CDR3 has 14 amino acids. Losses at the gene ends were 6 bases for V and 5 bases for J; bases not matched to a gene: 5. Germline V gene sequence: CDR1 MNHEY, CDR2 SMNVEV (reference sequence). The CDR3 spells CASRGTGKHNEQFF. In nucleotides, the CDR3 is TGTGCCAGCAGGGGGACAGGGAAACACAATGAGCAGTTCTTC.

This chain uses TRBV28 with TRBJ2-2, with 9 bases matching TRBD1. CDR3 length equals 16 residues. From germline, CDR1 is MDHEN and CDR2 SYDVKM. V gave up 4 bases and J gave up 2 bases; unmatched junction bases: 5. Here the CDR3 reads CASSSPGQGNTGELFF. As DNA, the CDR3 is TGTGCCAGCAGTTCCCCGGGACAGGGCAACACCGGGGAGCTGTTTTTT.

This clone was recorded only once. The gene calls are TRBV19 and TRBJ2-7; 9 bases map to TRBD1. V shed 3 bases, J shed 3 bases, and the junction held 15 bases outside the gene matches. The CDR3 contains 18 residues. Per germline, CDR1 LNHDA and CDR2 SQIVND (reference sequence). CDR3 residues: CASSIFGTTDRGFYEQYF. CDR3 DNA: TGTGCCAGTAGTATTTTTGGAACTACGGACAGGGGTTTCTACGAGCAGTACTTC.

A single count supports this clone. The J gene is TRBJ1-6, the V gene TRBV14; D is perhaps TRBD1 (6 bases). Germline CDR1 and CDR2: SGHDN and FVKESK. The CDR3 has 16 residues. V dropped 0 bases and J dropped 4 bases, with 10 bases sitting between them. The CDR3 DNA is TGTGCCAGCAGCCAAGACAGGGGAGTTTATAATTCACCCCTCCACTTT. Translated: CASSQDRGVYNSPLHF.

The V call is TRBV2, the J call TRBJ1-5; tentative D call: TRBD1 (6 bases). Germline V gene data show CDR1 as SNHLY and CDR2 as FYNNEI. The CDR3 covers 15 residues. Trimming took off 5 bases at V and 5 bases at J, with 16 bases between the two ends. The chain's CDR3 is CASSINRVTHQPQHF. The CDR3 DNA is TGTGCCAGCAGTATTAACAGGGTTACTCATCAGCCCCAGCATTTT.

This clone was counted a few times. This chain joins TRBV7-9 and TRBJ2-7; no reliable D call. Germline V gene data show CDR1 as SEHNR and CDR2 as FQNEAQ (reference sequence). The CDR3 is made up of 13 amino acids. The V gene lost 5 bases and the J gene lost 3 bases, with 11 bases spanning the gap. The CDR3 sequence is CASSTGRSYEQYF. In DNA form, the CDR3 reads TGTGCCAGCAGCACCGGACGAAGCTACGAGCAGTACTTC.

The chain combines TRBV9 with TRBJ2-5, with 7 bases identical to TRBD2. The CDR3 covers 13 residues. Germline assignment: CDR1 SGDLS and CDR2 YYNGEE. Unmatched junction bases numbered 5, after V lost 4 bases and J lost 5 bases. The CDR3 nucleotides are TGTGCCAGCAGCCGGACTAGTATGGAGACCCAGTACTTC. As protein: CASSRTSMETQYF.

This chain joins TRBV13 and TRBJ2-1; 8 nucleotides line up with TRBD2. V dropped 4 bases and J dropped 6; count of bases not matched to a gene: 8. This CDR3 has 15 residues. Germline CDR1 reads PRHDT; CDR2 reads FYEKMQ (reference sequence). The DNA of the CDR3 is TGTGCCAGCAGCTCAATGGGACTAGTTGGCAATGAGCAGTTCTTC. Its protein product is CASSSMGLVGNEQFF.